This T cell receptor (beta chain) came from a study of T-cell reconstitution after alpha-beta-depleted transplantation in children (dated by TCRdb to about 2016). About the full investigation: T-cell immune reconstitution after TCRalphabeta/CD19-depleted allogeneic hematopoietic cell transplantation in children was quantitatively tracked in the study by means of TCR repertoire profiling. What the study reported, not specific to this receptor: Over the following months the frequencies of hyperexpanded clones went down, and after one year T-cell counts and TCRbeta diversity were mostly credited to newly produced T cells. The apparently early recovery of alphabetaT-cell counts about two months after transplant reportedly depended on only several hundred rapidly expanded clones that came from non-depleted graft cells. In some patients, the high TCRbeta diversity seen at day 60 was put down to recipient T cells and intrathymic progenitors that had survived conditioning.

On this clonotype: Its antigen has not been determined. No much larger clonotype is one base removed from it; base qualities were not supplied.

Compared with germline, V lacks 3 bases and J lacks 3 bases; bases without a gene match: 6. The CDR3 has 16 amino acids, counting the end cysteine and phenylalanine. Only the CDR3 portion is preserved as DNA: 48 bases, with reading frame beginning at the first base. In the germline V gene, CDR1 corresponds to SGHTA and CDR2 to FQGTGA. Library preparation used PCR. TCRdb lists the instrument as Illumina HiSeq 2500. Molecular barcoding was employed in the preparation of TCR libraries, with unique molecular identifiers being used to normalize TCRbeta repertoire quantification. TCRdb's own reprocessing of the public reads used fastp at Q25 and MiXCR and kept productive beta chains. Rows are combined by CDR3 protein, so each entry shows the most common genes and DNA. The sample contains some 600,000 distinct CDR3 sequences, over 10% of them found a single time. The top ten constitute around 2% of the sample.

The treatment or condition label for this specimen denotes: allogeneic hematopoietic cell transplantation with graft depleted of TCRalphabeta T cells and CD19 B cells. The children who served as transplant recipients had been given grafts of TCRalphabeta/CD19-depleted allogeneic hematopoietic cells. This specimen consisted of PBMCs, mostly from graft donor cells, obtained 360 days after TCRalphabeta/CD19-depleted stem cell transplant. The chain links TRBV7-3 with TRBJ2-2; TRBD1 lines up with 8 middle nucleotides. The TCR sequence derives from a male patient aged 5 to 17 who had a stem cell transplant for acute myeloid leukemia, so the T cells may come from the graft donor. Here is the DNA: TGTGCCAGCAGCTTGCTACGGACAGGGCACACCGGGGAGCTGTTTTTT. It specifies CASSLLRTGHTGELFF.